The entry below describes one T cell receptor (beta chain). This sample was taken from a study of blood T cell repertoires in COVID-19. Turning to the study itself: Samples taken during acute and convalescent COVID-19 were collected in the United States, Italy and Spain.

The length of the CDR3 is 16 residues. Looked up from germline, CDR1 is LGHDT and CDR2 is YNNKEL (reference sequence). Unmatched junction bases numbered 5, after V lost 4 bases and J lost 2 bases. TCRdb's copy holds only in-frame clones and misses some; the assay was immunoSEQ multiplex PCR. The table includes tens of thousands of clones, about 75% detected once. This chain connects TRBV3-1 (or the pseudogene TRBV3-2) to TRBJ2-2, with 9 bases fitting TRBD2. The sequence was collected from a woman older than 75 with acute or convalescent COVID-19. The sequencing sample was made of peripheral blood. The CDR3 is CASSRGLAGNTGELFF. CDR3 coding DNA: TGTGCCAGCAGCCGGGGGCTAGCGGGAAACACCGGGGAGCTGTTTTTT.